Shown below are 9 T cell receptor beta chains from a single sample sequenced in a study of blood T cell repertoires in COVID-19. The data were produced by immunoSEQ multiplex PCR, yet TCRdb's version contains in-frame clones alone and is incomplete. The data contain roughly 200,000 clones, 80% to 90% of them seen just once; the ten biggest clones take up 0.85% to 0.95%. The sequenced sample was peripheral blood. The receptors stem from a woman under 30 who had recovered from COVID-19.

The rearrangement joins TRBV12-3 or TRBV12-4 to TRBJ2-5; the match to TRBD2 covers 8 bases. The CDR3 loop spans 13 amino acids. Germline trimming cut 4 bases from V and 6 bases from J; bases unmatched to any gene: 4. The CDR3 here is CASSSGGDKTQYF. Here the CDR3 DNA reads TGTGCCAGCAGTTCCGGGGGGGACAAGACCCAGTACTTC.

The rearrangement uses TRBV4-3 and TRBJ1-2; no definite D call. Germline values: CDR1 LGHNA, CDR2 YSLEER. The CDR3 length is 15 residues. Trimming left V 1 base short and J 2 bases short, with 11 bases between. CDR3 DNA: TGCGCCAGCAGCCAAGGCATAGGGAGGAACTATGGCTACACCTTC. Translated: CASSQGIGRNYGYTF.

The chain employs TRBV18 and TRBJ1-1; D possibly corresponds to TRBD1 (5 bases). Germline lookup yields CDR1 KGHSH and CDR2 LQKENI. The CDR3 loop spans 14 amino acids. V was clipped by 6 bases and J by 1 base, with 12 bases between them. DNA for the CDR3: TGTGCCAGCTCCGTGGACAAACGGAACACTGAAGCTTTCTTT. Protein sequence: CASSVDKRNTEAFF.

Of note for this clone: Different DNA sequences within this sample yield the same CDR3. The chain carries TRBV7-8 and TRBJ2-5, with D tentatively TRBD1 (8 bases). Trimming left V 5 bases short and J 5 bases short, with 15 bases between. Germline assignment: CDR1 SGHVS and CDR2 FQNEAQ. The length of the CDR3 is 14 residues. The CDR3 nucleotides read TGTGCCAGCAGCCCCGGACAGGGAGGGGAGACCCAGTACTTC. This translates into CASSPGQGGETQYF.

The chain employs TRBV14 and TRBJ2-1, with 7 bases identical to TRBD2. This CDR3 spans 15 amino acids. The germline V gene has CDR1 SGHDN and CDR2 FVKESK. The J segment lost 4 bases and the V segment lost 3 bases, leaving 6 bases of the junction unmatched. In DNA form, the CDR3 reads TGTGCCAGCAGCCATTCTAGCGGTCCATACAATGAGCAGTTCTTC. Protein sequence: CASSHSSGPYNEQFF.

The V and J genes are TRBV27 and TRBJ1-1; D unresolved. V lost 0 bases to trimming and J lost 0 bases, with 8 bases between them. The V gene's germline CDR1 is MNHEY and CDR2 SMNVEV (reference sequence). The CDR3 consists of 15 residues. CDR3 sequence: CASSLSFAVNTEAFF. For the CDR3, the DNA is TGTGCCAGCAGTTTATCGTTTGCGGTGAACACTGAAGCTTTCTTT.

Comment on this clone: Other nucleotide sequences from this sample produce the same CDR3. The chain is built from TRBV18 and TRBJ2-3; 8 nucleotides match TRBD2. This CDR3 region has 17 residues. J gave up 1 base and V 0 bases, and 6 bases lay outside the gene matches. Per the germline V gene, CDR1 is KGHSH and CDR2 is LQKENI. In DNA, the CDR3 is TGTGCCAGCTCACCACCAGGGCTAGCGGGTGGCACAGATACGCAGTATTTT. The encoded protein is CASSPPGLAGGTDTQYF.

Here the CDR3 DNA reads TGTGCCAGCGCACGGGGGACAGGGGTAATCAATGAGCAGTTCTTC. Its translation: CASARGTGVINEQFF. The chain uses TRBV6-5 and TRBJ2-1; 10 bases agree with TRBD1. Looked up from germline, CDR1 is MNHEY and CDR2 is SVGAGI. The CDR3 has 15 amino acids. With V trimmed by 8 bases and J by 6 bases, 10 bases remained unmatched.

The chain has TRBV20-1 and TRBJ2-1; no firm D call. CDR1 is DFQATT, CDR2 SNEGSKA, per germline (reference sequence). Trimming removed 3 bases at V and 8 bases at J, with 8 bases between. The CDR3 consists of 11 residues. The CDR3 DNA is TGCAGTGCTAGTCCCTATTATGAGCAGTTCTTC. It translates to CSASPYYEQFF.